The 2 T cell receptor beta chains listed next were all sequenced from one sample in a study of cytomegalovirus exposure and HLA in healthy donors. Generated by immunoSEQ multiplex PCR, the TCRdb table keeps only in-frame clones and is missing some. The data show over 150,000 clones, with about 86% seen just once and 20% to 25% held by the top ten. Sequencing used PBMCs. The source is a man between 18 and 29 years old in good health and CMV-seropositive.

This clone was seen a single time. The genes are TRBV4-3 and TRBJ1-4, with TRBD1 identical over 8 bases. Germline V gene sequence: CDR1 LGHNA, CDR2 YSLEER. This CDR3 has 15 amino acids. With V trimmed by 4 bases and J by 8 bases, 9 bases remained unmatched. In DNA form, the CDR3 reads TGCGCCAGCAGCCCACAGGGGGTTGGGATGGAAAAACTGTTTTTT. It translates to CASSPQGVGMEKLFF.

In nucleotides, the CDR3 is TGTGCCAGCACCCCAACTAGCGCGGCAGATACGCAGTATTTT. Its protein product is CASTPTSAADTQYF. V gene TRBV9 combines with J gene TRBJ2-3; 7 nucleotides line up with TRBD2. Trimming cost V 6 bases and J 4 bases; bases outside gene matches: 8. The CDR3 loop spans 14 amino acids. Per the germline V gene, CDR1 is SGDLS and CDR2 is YYNGEE.